The TCR beta chain under discussion was sequenced for a study of T cells in Graves' hyperthyroidism and ophthalmopathy. Study-wide context: The blood sample was taken at first diagnosis, before treatment began.

The germline gives CDR1 KGHSH, CDR2 LQKENI. V was pared by 3 bases and J by 5 bases, with 20 bases between. CDR3 length: 17 amino acids. This clonotype came up many times. Investigators excluded patients with uncontrolled infection, other autoimmune disease, pregnancy or lactation. Regions amplified from RNA transcripts were the TCR beta CDR3 regions. First-round RT-PCR with HTBI primers amplified the TCR CDR3 region. Each CDR3 protein gets one entry after TCRdb re-called the multiplex PCR reads with MiXCR. Of 200,000 to 250,000 distinct CDR3 sequences listed, about 16% are singletons. The sequence was collected from a woman between 18 and 30 years old with Graves' ophthalmopathy. V gene TRBV18 combines with J gene TRBJ2-1; the D call may be TRBD1 or TRBD2 (6 bases each). Sequenced input: blood. This CDR3 reads CASSPSRGTPGDNEQFF. In DNA, the CDR3 is TGTGCCAGCTCACCCTCAAGGGGGACTCCAGGAGACAATGAGCAGTTCTTC.